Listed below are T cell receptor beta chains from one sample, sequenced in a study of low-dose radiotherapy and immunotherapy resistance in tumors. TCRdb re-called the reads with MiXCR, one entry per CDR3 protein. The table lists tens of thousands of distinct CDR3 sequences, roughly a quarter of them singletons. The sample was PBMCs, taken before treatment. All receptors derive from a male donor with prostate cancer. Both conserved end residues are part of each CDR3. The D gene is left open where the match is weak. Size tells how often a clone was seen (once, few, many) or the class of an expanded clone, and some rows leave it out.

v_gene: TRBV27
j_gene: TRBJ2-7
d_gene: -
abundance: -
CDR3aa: CASGTTRAYEQYF
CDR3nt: TGTGCCAGTGGGACAACCCGGGCCTACGAGCAGTACTTC

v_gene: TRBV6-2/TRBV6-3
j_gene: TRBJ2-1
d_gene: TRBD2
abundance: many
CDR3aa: CANRPSGGQEQFF
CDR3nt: TGTGCCAATAGACCTAGCGGGGGCCAGGAGCAGTTCTTC

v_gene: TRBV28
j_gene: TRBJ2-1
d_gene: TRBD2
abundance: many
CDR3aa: CASTRGLAGGSSYNEQFF
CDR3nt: TGTGCCAGCACCCGCGGGCTAGCGGGAGGATCCTCCTACAATGAGCAGTTCTTC

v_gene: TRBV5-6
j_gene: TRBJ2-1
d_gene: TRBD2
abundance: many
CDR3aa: CASSGAGTTYNEQFF
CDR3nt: TGTGCCAGCAGCGGCGCGGGGACTACCTACAATGAGCAGTTCTTC

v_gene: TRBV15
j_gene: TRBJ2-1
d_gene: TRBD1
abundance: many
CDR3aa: CATRDSYNEQFF
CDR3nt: TGTGCCACCCGGGACAGCTACAATGAGCAGTTCTTC

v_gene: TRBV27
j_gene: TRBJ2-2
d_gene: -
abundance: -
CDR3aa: CASSLTRRAGELFF
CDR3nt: TGTGCCAGCAGTTTAACCAGGAGGGCCGGGGAGCTGTTTTTT

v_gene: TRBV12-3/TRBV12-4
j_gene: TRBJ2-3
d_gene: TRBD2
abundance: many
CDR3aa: CASRPTSGGASDTQYF
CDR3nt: TGTGCCAGCAGGCCGACTAGCGGGGGGGCCTCAGATACGCAGTATTTT

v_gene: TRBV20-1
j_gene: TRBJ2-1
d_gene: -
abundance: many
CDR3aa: CSARDEAAYNEQFF
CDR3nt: TGCAGTGCTAGAGATGAAGCAGCTTACAATGAGCAGTTCTTC

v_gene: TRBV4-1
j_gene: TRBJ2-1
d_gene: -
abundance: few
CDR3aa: CASSHQADEQFF
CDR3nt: TGCGCCAGCAGCCATCAAGCGGATGAGCAGTTCTTC

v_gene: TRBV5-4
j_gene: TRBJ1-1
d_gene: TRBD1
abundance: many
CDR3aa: CASSFGQGDTEAFF
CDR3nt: TGTGCCAGCAGCTTCGGACAGGGGGACACTGAAGCTTTCTTT

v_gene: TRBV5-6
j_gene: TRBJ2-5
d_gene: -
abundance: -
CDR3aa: CASSFLRGSQETQYF
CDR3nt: TGTGCCAGCAGCTTTTTACGGGGGTCCCAAGAGACCCAGTACTTC

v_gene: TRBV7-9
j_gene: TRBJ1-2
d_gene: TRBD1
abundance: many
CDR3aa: CASSSNTGGSGYTF
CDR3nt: TGTGCCAGCAGCTCAAATACAGGGGGCTCTGGCTACACCTTC

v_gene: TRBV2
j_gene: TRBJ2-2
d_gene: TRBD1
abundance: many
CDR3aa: CASRTGANTGELFF
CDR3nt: TGTGCCAGCAGGACAGGGGCGAACACCGGGGAGCTGTTTTTT

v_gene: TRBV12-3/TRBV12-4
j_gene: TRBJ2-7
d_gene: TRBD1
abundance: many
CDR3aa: CASSLPRDRSYEQYF
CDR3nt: TGTGCCAGCAGCCTACCCCGGGACAGATCCTACGAGCAGTACTTC

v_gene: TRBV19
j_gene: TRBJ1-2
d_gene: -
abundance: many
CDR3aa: CASSRQISNYGYTF
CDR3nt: TGTGCCAGTAGCCGACAGATTTCTAACTATGGCTACACCTTC

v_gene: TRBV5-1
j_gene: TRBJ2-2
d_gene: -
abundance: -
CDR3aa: CASGRNTGELFF
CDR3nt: TGCGCCAGCGGCCGGAACACCGGGGAGCTGTTTTTT

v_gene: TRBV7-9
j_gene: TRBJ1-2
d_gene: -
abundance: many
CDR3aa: CASSSTVLYGYTF
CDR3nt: TGTGCCAGCAGCTCGACAGTGCTCTATGGCTACACCTTC

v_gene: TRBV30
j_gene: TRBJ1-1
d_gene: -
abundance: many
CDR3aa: CAWITRGRDTEAFF
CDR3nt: TGTGCCTGGATCACCAGGGGCCGGGACACTGAAGCTTTCTTT

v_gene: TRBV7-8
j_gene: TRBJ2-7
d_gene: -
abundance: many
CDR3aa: CASSPWIVSGEGSYEQYF
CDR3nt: TGTGCCAGCAGCCCATGGATCGTGTCGGGAGAAGGCTCCTACGAGCAGTACTTC

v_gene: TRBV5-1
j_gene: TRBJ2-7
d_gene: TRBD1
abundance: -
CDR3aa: CASRPRDRGLYEQYF
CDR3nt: TGTGCCAGCAGGCCTCGGGACAGGGGGCTCTACGAGCAGTACTTC

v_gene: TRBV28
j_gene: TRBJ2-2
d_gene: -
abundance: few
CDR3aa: CASSLSGGGELFF
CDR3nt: TGTGCCAGCAGTTTATCCGGGGGCGGGGAGCTGTTTTTT

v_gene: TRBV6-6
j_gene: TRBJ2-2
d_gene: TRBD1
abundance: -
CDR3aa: CASDGTGIAGELFF
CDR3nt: TGTGCCAGCGACGGGACAGGAATAGCCGGGGAGCTGTTTTTT

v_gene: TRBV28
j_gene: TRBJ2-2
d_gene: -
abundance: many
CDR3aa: CAILSDGNTGELFF
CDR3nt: TGTGCCATCCTTTCGGACGGGAACACCGGGGAGCTGTTTTTT

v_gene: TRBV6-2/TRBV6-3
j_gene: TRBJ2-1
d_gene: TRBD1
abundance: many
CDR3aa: CASRSGTGTYNEQFF
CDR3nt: TGTGCCAGCAGATCCGGGACAGGGACCTACAATGAGCAGTTCTTC

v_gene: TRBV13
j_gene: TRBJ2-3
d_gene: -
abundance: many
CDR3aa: CASSSSLGWADQRAVSLGDTQYF
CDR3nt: TGTGCCAGCAGCTCGTCATTGGGGTGGGCAGATCAAAGAGCGGTCTCCCTGGGAGATACGCAGTATTTT

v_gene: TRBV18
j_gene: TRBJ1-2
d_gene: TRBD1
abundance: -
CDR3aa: CASSPPLTGRDGYTF
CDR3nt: TGTGCCAGCTCACCACCGCTGACAGGGAGGGATGGCTACACCTTC

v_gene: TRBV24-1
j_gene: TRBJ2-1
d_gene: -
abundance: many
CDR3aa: CATSDLGSNEQFF
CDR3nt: TGTGCCACCAGTGATTTGGGCTCCAATGAGCAGTTCTTC

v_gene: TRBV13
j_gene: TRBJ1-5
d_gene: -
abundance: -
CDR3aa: CASSLGLGSNQPQHF
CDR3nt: TGTGCCAGCAGCTTAGGCCTGGGGAGCAATCAGCCCCAGCATTTT

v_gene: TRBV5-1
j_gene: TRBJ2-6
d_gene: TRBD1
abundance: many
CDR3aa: CASSRTGGSGANVLTF
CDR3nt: TGCGCCAGCAGTCGGACAGGGGGCTCTGGGGCCAACGTCCTGACTTTC

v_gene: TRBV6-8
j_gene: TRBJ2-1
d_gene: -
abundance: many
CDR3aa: CASSPGREQFF
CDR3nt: TGTGCCAGCAGTCCGGGACGTGAGCAGTTCTTC

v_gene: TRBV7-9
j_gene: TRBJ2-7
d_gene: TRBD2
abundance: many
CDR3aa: CASSQPSGGIYEQYF
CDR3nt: TGTGCCAGCAGCCAGCCTAGCGGGGGGATTTACGAGCAGTACTTC

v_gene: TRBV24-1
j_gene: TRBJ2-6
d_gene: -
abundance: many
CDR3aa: CATSHTVDGANVLTF
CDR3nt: TGTGCCACCAGTCATACCGTGGATGGGGCCAACGTCCTGACTTTC

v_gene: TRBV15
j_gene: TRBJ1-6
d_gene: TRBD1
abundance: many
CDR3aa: CATSRARDSLHF
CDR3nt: TGTGCCACCAGCAGAGCGAGGGACAGTCTCCACTTT

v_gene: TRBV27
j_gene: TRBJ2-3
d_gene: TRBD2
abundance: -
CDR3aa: CATSPPGSGVTDTQYF
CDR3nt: TGTGCCACCTCCCCCCCAGGAAGCGGGGTCACAGATACGCAGTATTTT

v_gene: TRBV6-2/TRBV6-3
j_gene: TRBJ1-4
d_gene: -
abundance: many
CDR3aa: CASSVGTANEKLFF
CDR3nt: TGTGCCAGCAGTGTAGGGACGGCTAATGAAAAACTGTTTTTT

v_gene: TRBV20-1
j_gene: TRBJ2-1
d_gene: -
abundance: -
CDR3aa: CSHGAPYNEQFF
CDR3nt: TGCAGTCATGGGGCCCCCTACAATGAGCAGTTCTTC

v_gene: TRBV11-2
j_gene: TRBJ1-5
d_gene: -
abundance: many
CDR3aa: CASSDGGSGQPQHF
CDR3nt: TGTGCCAGCAGCGACGGGGGGTCCGGGCAGCCCCAGCATTTT

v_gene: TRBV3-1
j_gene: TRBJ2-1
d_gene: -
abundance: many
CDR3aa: CASSQDRLQYNEQFF
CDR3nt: TGTGCCAGCAGCCAAGATCGACTTCAATACAATGAGCAGTTCTTC

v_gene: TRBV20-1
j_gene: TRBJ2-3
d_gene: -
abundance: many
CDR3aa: CSARGGGYDTQYF
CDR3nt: TGCAGTGCAAGGGGGGGGGGCTATGATACGCAGTATTTT

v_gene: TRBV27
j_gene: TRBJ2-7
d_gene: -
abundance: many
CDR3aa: CASSFWETLSEQYF
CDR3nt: TGTGCCAGCAGTTTTTGGGAAACCCTTTCCGAGCAGTACTTC

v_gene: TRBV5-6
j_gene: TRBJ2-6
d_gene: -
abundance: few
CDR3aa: CASSFRVPGANVLTF
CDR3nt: TGTGCCAGCAGCTTCAGGGTCCCTGGGGCCAACGTCCTGACTTTC

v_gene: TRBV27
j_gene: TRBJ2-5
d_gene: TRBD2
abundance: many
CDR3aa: CASSVGTSGRWETQYF
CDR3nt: TGTGCCAGCAGTGTCGGGACTAGCGGGAGGTGGGAGACCCAGTACTTC

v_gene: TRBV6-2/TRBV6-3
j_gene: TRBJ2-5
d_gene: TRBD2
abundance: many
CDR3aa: CASRTGGAGETQYF
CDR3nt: TGTGCCAGCAGAACCGGGGGGGCCGGGGAGACCCAGTACTTC